Listed below are T cell receptor beta chains from one sample, sequenced in a study of T cell repertoires in cytomegalovirus infection. TCRdb used MiXCR to reprocess the reads, holding one entry per CDR3 protein. The table records 100,000 to 150,000 distinct CDR3 sequences, about 10% of them present only once. The specimen was PBMCs. The receptors come from a human donor in good health (CMV status not recorded). Some clones in this sample may be carry-over from other donors' samples. Each CDR3 is given with its conserved first and last residue. The D gene is left open where the match is weak. Size values are once, few and many counts, or a class for expanded clones, and some rows have none.

DNA | CDR3 | V | size | D | J
TGTGCCAGCAGCCTATGGGACAGGGGGATAGACGAGCAGTACTTC | CASSLWDRGIDEQYF | TRBV5-4 | many | TRBD1 | TRBJ2-7
TGTGCCAGCAGCCCCCCGACCTCTGGAAACACCATATATTTT | CASSPPTSGNTIYF | TRBV7-2 | many | NA | TRBJ1-3
TGCAGCGTTGTCGGGGGGGGCACTGAAGCTTTCTTT | CSVVGGGTEAFF | TRBV29-1 | few | NA | TRBJ1-1
TGTGCCAGCAGCCAAACTAGCGGGTCGTTGGGTTCTTTCCACGAGCAGTACTTC | CASSQTSGSLGSFHEQYF | TRBV7-2 | many | TRBD2 | TRBJ2-7
TGTGCCAGCCGAATCCCGCGGGGCACCGGGGAGCTGTTTTTT | CASRIPRGTGELFF | TRBV12-3/TRBV12-4 | many | NA | TRBJ2-2
TGTGCCAGCAGCCCCAGGGCAGGCATTATTGTATCCCTCCACTTT | CASSPRAGIIVSLHF | TRBV28 | many | NA | TRBJ1-6
TGTGCCAGCAGCGGTGGACCAGGGAGGAGGGAAAAACTGTTTTTT | CASSGGPGRREKLFF | TRBV5-5 | many | NA | TRBJ1-4
TGCAGTGCTAGTGACAGGGGAATCGGTGAAAAACTGTTTTTT | CSASDRGIGEKLFF | TRBV20-1 | NA | TRBD1 | TRBJ1-4
TGTGCCAGCAGTGAACTCCGGGGAGACACTGAAGCTTTCTTT | CASSELRGDTEAFF | TRBV2 | many | NA | TRBJ1-1
TGTGCCAGCAGGACCAACCAGGGTTTGGGAGCCTACGAGCAGTACTTC | CASRTNQGLGAYEQYF | TRBV7-9 | many | NA | TRBJ2-7
TGTGCCAGCAGCTCCCCGGGACAGAAGGAGACCCAGTACTTC | CASSSPGQKETQYF | TRBV7-9 | many | TRBD1 | TRBJ2-5
TGCAGCGTTGAATATTCTGGAAACACCATATATTTT | CSVEYSGNTIYF | TRBV29-1 | NA | NA | TRBJ1-3
TGTGCCAGTAGTCTCATGGGACAGGGGCAGGCTGAAGCTTTCTTT | CASSLMGQGQAEAFF | TRBV19 | few | TRBD1 | TRBJ1-1
TGTGCCAGCAGTTTTACGGGGGGCTACGAGCAGTACTTC | CASSFTGGYEQYF | TRBV12-3/TRBV12-4 | many | TRBD2 | TRBJ2-7
TGTGCCAGCAGCCACCCCGAGCCCTTTCCGCAGTACTTC | CASSHPEPFPQYF | TRBV7-9 | NA | NA | TRBJ2-7
TGTGCCAGCAGCTTCTCCAGTGAAGCTTTCTTT | CASSFSSEAFF | TRBV7-2 | many | NA | TRBJ1-1
TGTGCCAGCAGCCGAGGCGTGACTAGCGGGGGGGCAAAATCCTACAATGAGCAGTTCTTC | CASSRGVTSGGAKSYNEQFF | TRBV3-1 | NA | TRBD2 | TRBJ2-1
TGTGCCAGCAGCCCGTCGGGTGAAATTCTTACGGAGACCCAGTACTTC | CASSPSGEILTETQYF | TRBV28 | many | NA | TRBJ2-5
TGTGCCAGCAGGACTAGCGGGGTGAAGTCCGAGCAGTACTTC | CASRTSGVKSEQYF | TRBV7-2 | many | TRBD2 | TRBJ2-7
TGTGCCAGCAATACCGGTCCCCTCTATGGCTACACCTTC | CASNTGPLYGYTF | TRBV28 | few | NA | TRBJ1-2